A single TCR beta chain is shown here with its context. The antigen this receptor binds is unknown. Base qualities are missing; no much larger clone stands one base away. On a MiSeq, deep resolution sequencing aimed for a depth between 1 in 1 million and 1 in 200,000 T cells, with each clonotype covered 10x on average. The immunoSEQ hsTCRB Kit was used to generate TCR beta libraries. On the study's bioinformatics: Data were analyzed with ImmunoSEQ Data Assistant and ImmunoSEQ Analyzer, with V, D and J genes assigned per IMGT definitions. Clonality, which ranges from 0 to 1, was calculated by subtracting the normalized Shannon entropy of productive rearrangement frequencies from one. Only overrepresented clonotypes making up at least 0.05% of the repertoire of each patient were included in the public clonotype analysis. Repertoires from approximately 12 age-matched healthy donors in immuneACCESS were used as clonality controls. Drawn from immuneACCESS, this table holds only the in-frame rearrangements with V and J called that TCRdb kept. Clones are partly lost; checked studies trace under half to an unresolved V gene and leave the rest unexplained. D and trimming were read from the DNA, whereas the V and J calls and clone size are those reported in that table. The sample table contains about 58,000 clones; only one count was recorded for more than 70% of them. The top ten clonotypes cover about 39% of the sample.

The data belong to a study of cytotoxic CD8 clonotypes in ibrutinib-treated CLL (dated by TCRdb to the early 2020s). At the level of the whole study: The cohort had over ten relapsed/refractory and approximately 15 treatment-naive patients; some 17 were IGHV unmutated. Responses were partial in 24 patients and complete in 2; after median approximately 67 months follow-up, some 15 stayed in remission and some twelve progressed. The response samples were drawn at a median of 12 months into treatment, with a range of roughly 6 to 40 months. An average of 255,043 productive templates and roughly 94,000 productive rearrangements was obtained per sample. Of the approximately 86 people in the trial, some 28 had longitudinal samples available. Cryopreserved peripheral blood mononuclear cells were obtained before treatment, at response, and at either sustained remission or disease progression. Every sample from remission and from progressive disease was obtained while the patients were still on ibrutinib. Broad study findings and their caveats: At ibrutinib response clonality went up, during sustained remission it held steady, and at progression it dropped back toward baseline. Public clonotypes were rare and either shrank or stayed stable during treatment, and the rise in clonality at ibrutinib response reflected expansion of private clonotypes. Sustained-remission and progressing patients did not have matched sampling times, and lymph node repertoires were not examined. At baseline, clonality was higher than in age-matched healthy donors and showed a strong correlation with circulating CD8+ T-cell counts.

The time point label here, explained by the study, means: approximately 11 months on ibrutinib. For TCR beta library preparation, approximately 2 micrograms of genomic DNA were extracted from the cryopreserved PBMCs. Longitudinal blood samples from CLL patients on ibrutinib monotherapy underwent high-throughput TCR beta sequencing. The patients were enrolled in a single-center, open-label phase 2 trial of ibrutinib monotherapy. Looking up the germline V gene (reference sequence) yields CDR1 LNHDA and CDR2 SQIVND. The CDR3 holds 12 amino acids from the cysteine to the phenylalanine. Only the CDR3 DNA is retained, 36 bases long and in frame from the first base. Germline trimming amounts to 3 bases on V and 5 bases on J, with 1 as the count of junction bases outside the gene matches.

This sequence originates from a human donor with chronic lymphocytic leukemia. Sequenced here: PBMCs, sampled after 12 months of ibrutinib treatment. Here the chain combines TRBV19 and TRBJ2-7, with 7 bases in between that match TRBD2. CDR3 sequence: CASSIGGNEQYF. The DNA reads as follows: TGTGCCAGTAGTATCGGGGGGAACGAGCAGTACTTC.